The 9 T cell receptor beta chains listed next were all sequenced from one sample in a study of cytotoxic CD8 clonotypes in ibrutinib-treated CLL. The protocol was immunoSEQ multiplex PCR, while the TCRdb copy is restricted to in-frame clones and leaves out a portion. The sample shows under 200,000 clones, approximately 77% of them seen only once. The sequences come from PBMCs, collected after 12 months of ibrutinib treatment. Every receptor here comes from a human donor with chronic lymphocytic leukemia.

The rearrangement uses TRBV7-9 and TRBJ2-2; D remains ambiguous. The V and J ends lost 3 bases and 4 bases respectively, with 9 bases between them. Germline V lookup: CDR1 SEHNR, CDR2 FQNEAQ (reference sequence). This CDR3 contains 14 residues. The CDR3 DNA sequence: TGTGCCAGCAGCTTCCTCACGGGCACCGGGGAGCTGTTTTTT. Translated: CASSFLTGTGELFF. Together with reference TRBV7-9 and TRBJ2-2, the CDR3 gives the full variable domain: DTGVSQNPRHKITKRGQNVTFRCDPISEHNRLYWYRQTLGQGPEFLTYFQNEAQLEKSRLLSDRFSAERPKGSFSTLEIQRTEQGDSAMYLCASSFLTGTGELFFGEGSRLTVL.

The chain joins TRBV10-3 to TRBJ1-2; no definite D call. The CDR3 sequence is 12 residues long. V lost 0 bases, J lost 7 bases, and 6 bases lay in between. Germline values: CDR1 ENHRY, CDR2 SYGVKD. CDR3 amino acids: CAISESRVGYTF. DNA of the CDR3: TGTGCCATCAGTGAGTCGAGGGTTGGCTACACCTTC.

V is TRBV6-1 and J is TRBJ2-7, with a weak D call TRBD1 (6 bases). CDR1 is MNHNS, CDR2 SASEGT, per germline. The CDR3 is 15 amino acids. V lost 4 bases and J 4 bases, leaving 17 bases between the germline ends. The CDR3 region has the DNA TGTGCCAGCAGTGTGAAAACAGGGAGCTTTTACGAGCAGTACTTC. This translates into CASSVKTGSFYEQYF.

This sequence joins TRBV7-8 and TRBJ2-7; D may match TRBD1 or TRBD2 (5 bases each). With 5 bases removed from V and 3 bases from J, the gap between germline ends came to 14 bases. The CDR3 extends over 14 amino acids. The germline V gene has CDR1 SGHVS and CDR2 FQNEAQ. CDR3 in amino acids: CASSGFGADYEQYF. In DNA form, the CDR3 reads TGTGCCAGCAGCGGATTCGGGGCGGACTACGAGCAGTACTTC.

The chain is built from TRBV7-8 and TRBJ2-5, with 11 positions matching TRBD2. This CDR3 spans 16 amino acids. Looked up from germline, CDR1 is SGHVS and CDR2 is FQNEAQ. The ends lost 3 bases at V and 1 base at J; junction bases unmatched: 4. The CDR3 DNA follows: TGTGCCAGCAGCTTGGCGGGACTAGCGGTCCAAGAGACCCAGTACTTC. This sequence encodes CASSLAGLAVQETQYF. The entire variable domain, with the rest obtained from reference TRBV7-8 and TRBJ2-5, is as follows: GAGVSQSPRYKVAKRGQDVALRCDPISGHVSLFWYQQALGQGPEFLTYFQNEAQLDKSGLPSDRFFAERPEGSVSTLKIQRTQQEDSAVYLCASSLAGLAVQETQYFGPGTRLLVL.

The chain joins TRBV29-1 to TRBJ2-4; TRBD1 matches 7 bases. This CDR3 comprises 14 residues. The J segment lost 7 bases and the V segment lost 6 bases, leaving 12 bases of the junction unmatched. The V gene's germline CDR1 is SQVTM and CDR2 ANQGSEA. The CDR3 sequence is CSVGDSPGGNIQYF. CDR3 nucleotides: TGCAGCGTGGGGGACAGCCCTGGCGGGAACATTCAGTACTTC. Full variable domain (outside the CDR3, taken from reference TRBV29-1 and TRBJ2-4): SAVISQKPSRDICQRGTSLTIQCQVDSQVTMMFWYRQQPGQSLTLIATANQGSEATYESGFVIDKFPISRPNLTFSTLTVSNMSPEDSSIYLCSVGDSPGGNIQYFGAGTRLSVL.

This chain links TRBV28 with TRBJ2-1; 8 nucleotides match TRBD1. Germline V gene lookup returns CDR1 MDHEN and CDR2 SYDVKM. The V segment lost 6 bases and the J segment 0 bases; nucleotides outside the gene matches: 7. CDR3 length: 16 amino acids. CDR3 region: CASSSGGTGSYNEQFF. The CDR3 nucleotides are TGTGCCAGCAGCTCGGGTGGGACAGGCTCCTACAATGAGCAGTTCTTC.

V is TRBV5-6 and J is TRBJ1-6; D is uncertain. Trimming took 3 bases from V and 0 from J, leaving 10 bases between them. Germline V lookup: CDR1 SGHDT, CDR2 YYEEEE. The CDR3 length is 16 residues. CDR3 residues: CASSSRSGSYNSPLHF. The CDR3 DNA sequence: TGTGCCAGCAGCTCTAGAAGTGGCTCCTATAATTCACCCCTCCACTTT.

The gene calls are TRBV4-1 and TRBJ1-6; tentative D call: TRBD1 (5 bases). Trimming cost V 0 bases and J 6 bases, with 15 bases left between them. Germline V lookup: CDR1 MGHRA, CDR2 YSYEKL. The CDR3 loop spans 17 amino acids. The CDR3 loop reads CASSQDVRGLGNSPLHF. Here the CDR3 DNA reads TGCGCCAGCAGCCAAGATGTCCGGGGGTTGGGTAATTCACCCCTCCACTTT.